These 2 T cell receptor beta chains share one sample of origin, sequenced in a study of blood T cell repertoires in COVID-19. The protocol was immunoSEQ multiplex PCR, while the TCRdb copy is restricted to in-frame clones and leaves out a portion. The table includes over 100,000 clones, about four fifths detected once. Specimen: peripheral blood. The receptors shown here come from a woman aged 55 to 70 with acute or convalescent COVID-19.

This clone was recorded once. The rearrangement links TRBV5-6 to TRBJ1-2; TRBD1 might be the D (6 bases). Trimming took off 2 bases at V and 3 bases at J, with 11 bases between the two ends. The CDR3 runs to 14 residues. Looked up from germline, CDR1 is SGHDT and CDR2 is YYEEEE. CDR3 nucleotide sequence: TGTGCCAGCAGCTTCGAACAGGGATACTATGGCTACACCTTC. Translation: CASSFEQGYYGYTF.

This sequence joins TRBV6-1 and TRBJ1-5; possible D gene TRBD1, 6 bases. Trimming took off 3 bases at V and 6 bases at J, with 9 bases between the two ends. Germline loops: CDR1 MNHNS, CDR2 SASEGT. The CDR3 runs 13 residues. CDR3 loop: CASSERGTQPQHF. The CDR3 bases are TGTGCCAGCAGTGAGAGGGGGACTCAGCCCCAGCATTTT.